The TCR beta chain under discussion was sequenced for a study of cytomegalovirus exposure and HLA in healthy donors. Findings and caveats of the study: The CMV antigen specificity of a few CMV-associated chains was confirmed through in vitro analysis.

The PCR used 60 Vbeta and 13 Jbeta primers. The assay was immunoSEQ multiplex PCR, and TCRdb's table has in-frame clones only and misses some. The profile shows 100,000 to 150,000 clones, 76% of them singletons. CDR3 length equals 14 residues. Germline CDR1 is SGHRS and CDR2 is YFSETQ. Trimming at V came to 4 bases and at J to 2 bases, leaving 5 bases not matched to a gene. On this clone itself: Its antigen is not identified.

This rearrangement joins TRBV5-1 to TRBJ2-5; 7 bases line up with TRBD1. The sequencing input was PBMCs. This clonotype originated in a man in his forties or fifties in good health and CMV-seronegative. The CDR3 region is CASSHPGQQETQYF. In nucleotides, the CDR3 is TGCGCCAGCAGCCACCCGGGACAGCAAGAGACCCAGTACTTC. The full variable domain, rest sourced from reference TRBV5-1 and TRBJ2-5, is KAGVTQTPRYLIKTRGQQVTLSCSPISGHRSVSWYQQTPGQGLQFLFEYFSETQRNKGNFPGRFSGRQFSNSRSEMNVSTLELGDSALYLCASSHPGQQETQYFGPGTRLLVL.